Detailed here is one TCR beta chain. Its antigen is still unknown. This sample stems from a study of shared clonotypes between healthy human individuals. Overall study results and limits: What naive subsets generally showed was a larger estimated richness than memory subsets showed.

Healthy HIV-negative adults without recent acute infections or vaccinations served as donors. CD4+ cells were split into CD45RA+ naive and CD45RA-negative memory subsets. The V and J ends lost 4 bases and 0 bases respectively, with 6 bases between them. CDR3 length: 14 amino acids. The germline V gene encodes CDR1 SGHVS and CDR2 FQNEAQ. Authors' data handling: In the immunoSEQ data, sequences were junction-only and lacked quality scores, so filtering differed. Using immunoSEQ multiplex PCR, the repertoire was profiled, and TCRdb retains in-frame clones only, with some absent. V, J and clone size are taken as reported in that table, and D and trimming were inferred from the DNA itself. The table shows 950,000 to 1,300,000 clones, with approximately 68% occurring only once.

The J gene is TRBJ2-2, the V gene TRBV7-8, with a weak D call TRBD2 (6 bases). Material for sequencing was memory CD4+ T cells sorted from blood. Subset in this sample: CD45RA-negative fraction. The sequence came from a young man in good health. The DNA for the CDR3 is TGTGCCAGCAGCTCTAGCGCGAACACCGGGGAGCTGTTTTTT. It translates to CASSSSANTGELFF.